This T cell receptor (beta chain) originates from a study of cytomegalovirus exposure and HLA in healthy donors. From germline, CDR1 is MDHEN and CDR2 SYDVKM. The CDR3 covers 12 residues. A multiplex PCR was run with 60 Vbeta primers and 13 Jbeta primers. TCRdb's table, derived via immunoSEQ multiplex PCR, lists solely in-frame clones and lacks some. The sample has under 75,000 clones; 75% to 90% are singletons. The TCR sequence derives from a woman aged 25 to 45 in good health and CMV-seronegative. Input material: PBMCs. The chain combines TRBV28 with TRBJ2-7; no firm D call. The DNA end lines up better with TRBJ2-1; the J call may be wrong. CDR3 coding DNA: TGTGCCAGCATCTCCGATCCCGGGGAGCAGTTCTTC. Translated: CASISDPGEQFF.